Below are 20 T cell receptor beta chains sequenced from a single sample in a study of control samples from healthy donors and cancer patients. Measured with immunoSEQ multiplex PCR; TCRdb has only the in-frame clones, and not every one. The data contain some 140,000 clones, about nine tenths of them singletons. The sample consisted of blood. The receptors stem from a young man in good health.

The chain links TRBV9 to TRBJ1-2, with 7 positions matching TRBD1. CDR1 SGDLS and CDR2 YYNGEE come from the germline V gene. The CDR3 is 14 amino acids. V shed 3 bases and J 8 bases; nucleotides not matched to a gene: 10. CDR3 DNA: TGTGCCAGCAGCGCAAGAAACAGGGGAGGCGGCTACACCTTC. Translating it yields CASSARNRGGGYTF.

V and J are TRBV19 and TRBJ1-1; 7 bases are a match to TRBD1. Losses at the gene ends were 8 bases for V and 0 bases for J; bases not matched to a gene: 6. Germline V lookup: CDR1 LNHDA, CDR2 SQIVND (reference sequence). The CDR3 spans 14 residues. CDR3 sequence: CASGHRGLNTEAFF. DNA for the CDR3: TGTGCCAGTGGTCACAGGGGTCTGAACACTGAAGCTTTCTTT. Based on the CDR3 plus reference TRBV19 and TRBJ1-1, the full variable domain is DGGITQSPKYLFRKEGQNVTLSCEQNLNHDAMYWYRQDPGQGLRLIYYSQIVNDFQKGDIAEGYSVSREKKESFPLTVTSAQKNPTAFYLCASGHRGLNTEAFFGQGTRLTVV.

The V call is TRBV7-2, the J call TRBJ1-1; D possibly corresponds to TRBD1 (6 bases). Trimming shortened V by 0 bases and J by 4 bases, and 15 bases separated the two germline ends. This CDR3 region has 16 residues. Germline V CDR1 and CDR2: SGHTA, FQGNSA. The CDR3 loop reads CASSLAQGTFRTEAFF. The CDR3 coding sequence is TGTGCCAGCAGCTTAGCGCAGGGGACCTTCCGCACTGAAGCTTTCTTT.

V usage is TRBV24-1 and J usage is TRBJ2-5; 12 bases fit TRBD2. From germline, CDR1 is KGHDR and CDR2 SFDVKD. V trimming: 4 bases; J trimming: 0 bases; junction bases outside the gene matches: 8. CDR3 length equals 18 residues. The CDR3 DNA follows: TGTGCCACCAGTGACAACCTAGCGGGAGGGGGGAACCAAGAGACCCAGTACTTC. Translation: CATSDNLAGGGNQETQYF.

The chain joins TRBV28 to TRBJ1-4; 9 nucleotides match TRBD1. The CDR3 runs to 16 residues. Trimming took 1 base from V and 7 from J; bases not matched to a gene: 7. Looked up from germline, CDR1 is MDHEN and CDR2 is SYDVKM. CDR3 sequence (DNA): TGTGCCAGCAGTTTATTAACAGGGGGCAGGGGTGAAAAACTGTTTTTT. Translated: CASSLLTGGRGEKLFF.

The CDR3 region has the DNA TGTGCCAGCAGTTTGACCAACACCGGGGAGCTGTTTTTT. Protein sequence: CASSLTNTGELFF. The chain links TRBV27 to TRBJ2-2; D remains ambiguous. Germline CDR1 is MNHEY and CDR2 is SMNVEV (reference sequence). V was clipped by 3 bases and J by 2 bases, with 4 bases between them. The CDR3 is made up of 13 amino acids.

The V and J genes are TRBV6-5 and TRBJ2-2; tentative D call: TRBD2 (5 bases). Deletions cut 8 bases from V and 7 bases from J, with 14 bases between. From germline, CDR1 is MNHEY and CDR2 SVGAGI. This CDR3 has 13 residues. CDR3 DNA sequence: TGTGCCAGCTCCGGAAGGGAGTACGGGGAGCTGTTTTTT. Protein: CASSGREYGELFF.

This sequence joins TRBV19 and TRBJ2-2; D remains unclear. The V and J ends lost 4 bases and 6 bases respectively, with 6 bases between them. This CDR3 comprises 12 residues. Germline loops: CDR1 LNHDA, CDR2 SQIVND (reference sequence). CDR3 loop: CASSKQPGELFF. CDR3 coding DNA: TGTGCCAGTAGTAAGCAACCCGGGGAGCTGTTTTTT.

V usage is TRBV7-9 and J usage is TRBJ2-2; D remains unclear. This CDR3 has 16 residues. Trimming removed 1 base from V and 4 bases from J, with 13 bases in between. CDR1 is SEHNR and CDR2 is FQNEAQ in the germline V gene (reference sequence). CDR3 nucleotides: TGTGCCAGCAGCTTAGACCGGCAGGTATCCACCGGGGAGCTGTTTTTT. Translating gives CASSLDRQVSTGELFF.

CDR3 amino acids: CATSKKRDSPNQPQHF. The CDR3 nucleotides are TGTGCCACCAGCAAGAAGCGGGACAGCCCTAATCAGCCCCAGCATTTT. This chain joins TRBV15 and TRBJ1-5; 7 bases are a match to TRBD1. CDR3 length equals 16 residues. J lost 4 bases, V lost 4 bases, and 10 bases had no gene match. Per the germline V gene, CDR1 is LNHNV and CDR2 is YYDKDF (reference sequence).

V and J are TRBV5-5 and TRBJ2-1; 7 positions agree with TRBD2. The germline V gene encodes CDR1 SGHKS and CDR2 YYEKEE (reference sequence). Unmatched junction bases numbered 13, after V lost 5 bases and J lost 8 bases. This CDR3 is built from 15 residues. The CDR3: CASSGGGSRGYEQFF. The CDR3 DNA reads TGTGCCAGCAGTGGCGGCGGGAGCCGGGGGTATGAGCAGTTCTTC.

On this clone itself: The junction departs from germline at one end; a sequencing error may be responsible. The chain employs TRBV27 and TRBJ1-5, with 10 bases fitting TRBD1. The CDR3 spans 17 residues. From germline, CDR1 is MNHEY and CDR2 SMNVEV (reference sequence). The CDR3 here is CTSSPWTGGNSNQPQHF. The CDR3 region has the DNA TGTACCAGCAGTCCGTGGACAGGGGGGAATAGCAATCAGCCCCAGCATTTT.

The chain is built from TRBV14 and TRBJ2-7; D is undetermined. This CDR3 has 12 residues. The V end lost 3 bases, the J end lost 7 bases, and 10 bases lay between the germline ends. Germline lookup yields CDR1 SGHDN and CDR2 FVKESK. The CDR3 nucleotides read TGTGCCAGCAGCCATATACCCAGGGAGCAGTACTTC. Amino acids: CASSHIPREQYF. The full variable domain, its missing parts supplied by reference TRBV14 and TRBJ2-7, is EAGVTQFPSHSVIEKGQTVTLRCDPISGHDNLYWYRRVMGKEIKFLLHFVKESKQDESGMPNNRFLAERTGGTYSTLKVQPAELEDSGVYFCASSHIPREQYFGPGTRLTVT.

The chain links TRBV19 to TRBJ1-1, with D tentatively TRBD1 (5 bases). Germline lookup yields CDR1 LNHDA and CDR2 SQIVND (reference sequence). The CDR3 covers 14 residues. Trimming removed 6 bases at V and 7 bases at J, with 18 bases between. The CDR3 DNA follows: TGTGCCAGTAGGGGATCAGGAGGGGCCCTTGAAGCTTTCTTT. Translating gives CASRGSGGALEAFF. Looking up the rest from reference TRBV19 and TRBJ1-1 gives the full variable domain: DGGITQSPKYLFRKEGQNVTLSCEQNLNHDAMYWYRQDPGQGLRLIYYSQIVNDFQKGDIAEGYSVSREKKESFPLTVTSAQKNPTAFYLCASRGSGGALEAFFGQGTRLTVV.

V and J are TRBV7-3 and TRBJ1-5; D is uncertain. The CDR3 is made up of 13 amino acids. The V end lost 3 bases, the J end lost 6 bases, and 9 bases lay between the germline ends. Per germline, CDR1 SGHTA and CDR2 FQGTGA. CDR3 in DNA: TGTGCCAGCAGCTTGAGTTCGGGTCAGCCCCAGCATTTT. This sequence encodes CASSLSSGQPQHF. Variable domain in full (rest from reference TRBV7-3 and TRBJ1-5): GAGVSQTPSNKVTEKGKYVELRCDPISGHTALYWYRQSLGQGPEFLIYFQGTGAADDSGLPNDRFFAVRPEGSVSTLKIQRTERGDSAVYLCASSLSSGQPQHFGDGTRLSIL.

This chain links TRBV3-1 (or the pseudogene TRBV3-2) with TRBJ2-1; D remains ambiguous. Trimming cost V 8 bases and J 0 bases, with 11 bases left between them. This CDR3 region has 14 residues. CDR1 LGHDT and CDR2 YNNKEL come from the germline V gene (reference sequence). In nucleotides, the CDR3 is TGTGCCAGCTCTTTCGGAAGCTCCTACAATGAGCAGTTCTTC. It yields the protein CASSFGSSYNEQFF.

In DNA, the CDR3 is TGTGCCAGCAGTCCAAGACAGGGTATGGGAAGCAATCAGCCCCAGCATTTT. Amino acid sequence: CASSPRQGMGSNQPQHF. The rearrangement uses TRBV6-6 and TRBJ1-5; 7 bases fit TRBD1. J gave up 1 base and V 5 bases, and 11 bases lay outside the gene matches. The CDR3 runs to 17 residues. CDR1 MNHNY and CDR2 SVGAGI come from the germline V gene (reference sequence).

The CDR3: CASSEILADSYEQYF. CDR3 nucleotides: TGTGCCAGCAGTGAAATCCTAGCGGACTCCTACGAGCAGTACTTC. This chain uses TRBV2 with TRBJ2-7; 7 nucleotides match TRBD2. Germline loops: CDR1 SNHLY, CDR2 FYNNEI. The trim removed 2 bases at V and 0 bases at J, leaving 4 bases unmatched. CDR3 length: 15 residues.

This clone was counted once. The CDR3 coding sequence is TGTGCCAGCAGTCAAGTTAGCACAGATACGCAGTATTTT. Translated, it gives CASSQVSTDTQYF. The chain couples TRBV28 to TRBJ2-3; the D is unclear. The CDR3 covers 13 residues. V was cut by 5 bases and J by 0 bases, with 6 bases left in between. CDR1 is MDHEN and CDR2 is SYDVKM in the germline V gene.

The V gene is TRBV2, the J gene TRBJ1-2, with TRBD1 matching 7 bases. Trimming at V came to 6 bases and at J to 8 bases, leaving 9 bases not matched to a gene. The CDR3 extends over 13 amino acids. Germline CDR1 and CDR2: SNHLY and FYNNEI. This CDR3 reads CASRRGQWDGYTF. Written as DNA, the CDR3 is TGTGCCAGCAGGAGGGGACAGTGGGACGGCTACACCTTC.